These T cell receptor beta chains were read from a single sample in a study of T cells in Graves' hyperthyroidism and ophthalmopathy. TCRdb itself ran the multiplex PCR reads through MiXCR, one entry per CDR3 protein. The table has a few hundred thousand distinct CDR3 sequences, roughly 14% seen once. Sequenced input: blood. Source of these receptors: a woman in her thirties with Graves' hyperthyroidism. CDR3s include the opening cysteine and the closing phenylalanine or tryptophan. The order of the fields is J gene, D gene, V gene, clone size, CDR3 protein, CDR3 DNA. A D gene is named only where the DNA matches it firmly. Clone sizes are given selectively: once, few, many, or a class where the clone is expanded.

TRBJ1-2 | . | TRBV7-9 | few | CATHGGERDGYTF | TGTGCTACCCATGGCGGGGAGAGGGATGGCTACACCTTC
TRBJ1-5 | . | TRBV30 | few | CAWSLRGRGNQPQHF | TGTGCCTGGAGTTTAAGGGGAAGGGGCAATCAGCCCCAGCATTTT
TRBJ2-7 | . | TRBV28 | many | CASGNGGVPYEQYF | TGTGCCAGCGGGAATGGCGGGGTGCCCTACGAGCAGTACTTC
TRBJ1-1 | . | TRBV14 | many | CASSQVRGNTEAFF | TGTGCCAGCAGCCAAGTGAGGGGGAACACTGAAGCTTTCTTT
TRBJ2-3 | TRBD2 | TRBV28 | once | CASSSLAPGLAEVDTQYF | TGTGCCAGCAGTTCACTCGCGCCGGGACTAGCTGAGGTAGATACGCAGTATTTT
TRBJ2-1 | . | TRBV11-3 | many | CASSLRGQYNEQFF | TGTGCCAGCAGCCTTCGAGGACAATACAATGAGCAGTTCTTC
TRBJ2-2 | TRBD1 | TRBV5-1 | many | CASSLRGQGAKNTGELFF | TGCGCCAGCAGCTTGAGGGGACAGGGGGCTAAGAACACCGGGGAGCTGTTTTTT
TRBJ2-7 | TRBD2 | TRBV19 | few | CASSAAAGGLRYEQYF | TGTGCCAGTAGTGCCGCAGCGGGAGGACTCAGATACGAGCAGTACTTC
TRBJ2-5 | TRBD1 | TRBV28 | many | CASSTGTGGETQYF | TGTGCCAGCAGCACCGGGACAGGCGGCGAGACCCAGTACTTC
TRBJ1-1 | . | TRBV5-1 | many | CASSRRDASSYPEAFF | TGCGCCAGCAGCAGGAGGGACGCGAGCTCTTACCCTGAAGCTTTCTTT
TRBJ1-4 | . | TRBV7-8 | . | CASSSRVTNEKLFF | TGTGCCAGCAGCTCCAGAGTTACTAATGAAAAACTGTTTTTT
TRBJ2-7 | TRBD1 | TRBV12-3/TRBV12-4 | many | CASSSGQGAHEQYF | TGTGCCAGCAGTTCGGGACAGGGGGCTCACGAGCAGTACTTC